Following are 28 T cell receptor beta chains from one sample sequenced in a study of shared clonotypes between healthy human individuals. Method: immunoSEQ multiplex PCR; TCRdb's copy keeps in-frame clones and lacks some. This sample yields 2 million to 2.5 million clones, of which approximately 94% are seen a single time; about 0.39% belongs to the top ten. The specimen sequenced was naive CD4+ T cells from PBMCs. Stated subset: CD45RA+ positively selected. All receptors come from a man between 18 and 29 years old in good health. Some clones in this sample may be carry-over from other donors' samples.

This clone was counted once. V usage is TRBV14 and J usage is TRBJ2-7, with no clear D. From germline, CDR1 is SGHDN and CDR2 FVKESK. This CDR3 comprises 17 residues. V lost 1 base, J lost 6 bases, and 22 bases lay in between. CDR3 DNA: TGTGCCAGCAGCCAAGGGTACTGGGATTTGAAAGATGCCGAGCAGTACTTC. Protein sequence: CASSQGYWDLKDAEQYF.

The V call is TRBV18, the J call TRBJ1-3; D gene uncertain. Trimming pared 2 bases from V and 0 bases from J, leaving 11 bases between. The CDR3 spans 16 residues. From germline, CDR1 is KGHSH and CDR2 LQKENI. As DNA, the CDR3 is TGTGCCAGCTCACCAGGGCCCCCAGGCTCTGGAAACACCATATATTTT. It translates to CASSPGPPGSGNTIYF.

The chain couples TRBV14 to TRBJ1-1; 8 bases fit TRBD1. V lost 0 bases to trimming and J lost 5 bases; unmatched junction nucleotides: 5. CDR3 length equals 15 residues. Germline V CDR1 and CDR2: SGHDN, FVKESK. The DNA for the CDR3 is TGTGCCAGCAGCCAAGACAGGGGGCCGAGGACTGAAGCTTTCTTT. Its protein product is CASSQDRGPRTEAFF.

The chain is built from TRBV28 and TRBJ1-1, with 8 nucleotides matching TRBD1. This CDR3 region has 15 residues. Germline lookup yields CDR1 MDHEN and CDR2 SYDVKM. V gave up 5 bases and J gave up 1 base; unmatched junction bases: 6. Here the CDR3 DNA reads TGTGCCAGCAGTCCCCAAGGACAGGGGAACACTGAAGCTTTCTTT. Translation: CASSPQGQGNTEAFF.

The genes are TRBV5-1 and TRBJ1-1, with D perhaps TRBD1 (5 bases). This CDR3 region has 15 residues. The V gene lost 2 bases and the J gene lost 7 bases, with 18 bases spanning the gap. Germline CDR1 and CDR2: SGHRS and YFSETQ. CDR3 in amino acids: CASSFGLGGDYEAFF. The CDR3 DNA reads TGCGCCAGCAGCTTCGGACTCGGGGGGGACTATGAAGCTTTCTTT.

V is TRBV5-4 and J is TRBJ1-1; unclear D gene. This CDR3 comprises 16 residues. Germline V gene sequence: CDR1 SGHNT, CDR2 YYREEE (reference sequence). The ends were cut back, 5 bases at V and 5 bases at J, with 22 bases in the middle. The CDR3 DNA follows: TGTGCCAGCAGTCGGGCCCTGGGGTTGGGTCGGACTGAAGCTTTCTTT. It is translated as CASSRALGLGRTEAFF.

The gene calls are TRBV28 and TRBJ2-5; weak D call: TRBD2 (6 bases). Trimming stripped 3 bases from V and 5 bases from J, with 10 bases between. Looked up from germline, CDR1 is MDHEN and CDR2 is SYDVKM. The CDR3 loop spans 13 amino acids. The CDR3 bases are TGTGCCAGCAGTTTCGGGACTCTGGAGACCCAGTACTTC. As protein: CASSFGTLETQYF.

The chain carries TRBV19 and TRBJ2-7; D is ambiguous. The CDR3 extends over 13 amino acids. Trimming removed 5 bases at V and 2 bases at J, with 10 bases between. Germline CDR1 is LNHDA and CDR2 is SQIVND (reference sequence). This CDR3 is CASSLTRTYEQYF. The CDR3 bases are TGTGCCAGTAGTTTGACACGTACCTACGAGCAGTACTTC.

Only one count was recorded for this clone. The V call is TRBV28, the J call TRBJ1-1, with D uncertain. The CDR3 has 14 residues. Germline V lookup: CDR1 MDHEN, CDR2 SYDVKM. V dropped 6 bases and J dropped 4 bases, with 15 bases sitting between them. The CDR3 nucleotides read TGTGCCAGCAGCCCCCCGTTGTGGGGCACTGAAGCTTTCTTT. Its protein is CASSPPLWGTEAFF.

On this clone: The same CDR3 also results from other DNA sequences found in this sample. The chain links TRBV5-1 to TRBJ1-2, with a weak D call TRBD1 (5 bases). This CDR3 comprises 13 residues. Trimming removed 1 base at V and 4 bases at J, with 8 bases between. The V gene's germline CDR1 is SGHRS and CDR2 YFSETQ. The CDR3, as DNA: TGCGCCAGCAGCTTGTCCCAGGGCTATGGCTACACCTTC. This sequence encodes CASSLSQGYGYTF. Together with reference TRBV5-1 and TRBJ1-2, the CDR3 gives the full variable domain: KAGVTQTPRYLIKTRGQQVTLSCSPISGHRSVSWYQQTPGQGLQFLFEYFSETQRNKGNFPGRFSGRQFSNSRSEMNVSTLELGDSALYLCASSLSQGYGYTFGSGTRLTVV.

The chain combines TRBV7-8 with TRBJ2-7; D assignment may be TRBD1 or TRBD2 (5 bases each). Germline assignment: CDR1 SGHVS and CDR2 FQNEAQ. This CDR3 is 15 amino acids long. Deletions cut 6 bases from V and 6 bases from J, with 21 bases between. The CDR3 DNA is TGTGCCAGCAGTCGCCGGGACGGGGAGAGGGGCGAGCAGTACTTC. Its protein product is CASSRRDGERGEQYF. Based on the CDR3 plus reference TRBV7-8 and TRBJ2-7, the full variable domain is GAGVSQSPRYKVAKRGQDVALRCDPISGHVSLFWYQQALGQGPEFLTYFQNEAQLDKSGLPSDRFFAERPEGSVSTLKIQRTQQEDSAVYLCASSRRDGERGEQYFGPGTRLTVT.

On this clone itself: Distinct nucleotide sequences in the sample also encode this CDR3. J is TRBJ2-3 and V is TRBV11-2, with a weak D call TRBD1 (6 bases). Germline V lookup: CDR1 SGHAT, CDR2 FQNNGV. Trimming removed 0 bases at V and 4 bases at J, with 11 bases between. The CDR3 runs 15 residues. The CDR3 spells CASSLDLQGPDTQYF. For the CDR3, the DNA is TGTGCCAGCAGCTTAGATCTTCAGGGGCCAGATACGCAGTATTTT.

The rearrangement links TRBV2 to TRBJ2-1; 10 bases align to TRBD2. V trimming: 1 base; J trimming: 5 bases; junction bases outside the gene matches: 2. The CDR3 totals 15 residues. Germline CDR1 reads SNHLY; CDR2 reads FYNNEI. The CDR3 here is CASSEGGLANNEQFF. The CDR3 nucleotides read TGTGCCAGCAGTGAAGGGGGACTAGCGAACAATGAGCAGTTCTTC.

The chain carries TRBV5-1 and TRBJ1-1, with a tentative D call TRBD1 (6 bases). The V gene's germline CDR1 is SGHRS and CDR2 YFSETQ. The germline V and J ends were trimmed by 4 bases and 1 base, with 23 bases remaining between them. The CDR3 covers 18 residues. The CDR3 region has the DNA TGCGCCAGCAGCCCTACGAGGACAGAGATTTTTCCGAACACTGAAGCTTTCTTT. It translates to CASSPTRTEIFPNTEAFF.

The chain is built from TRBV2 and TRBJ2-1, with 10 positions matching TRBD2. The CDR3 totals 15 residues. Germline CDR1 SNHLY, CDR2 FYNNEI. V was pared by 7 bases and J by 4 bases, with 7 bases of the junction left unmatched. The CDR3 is CASTLGLADYNEQFF. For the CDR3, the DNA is TGTGCCAGCACCCTTGGACTAGCGGATTACAATGAGCAGTTCTTC.

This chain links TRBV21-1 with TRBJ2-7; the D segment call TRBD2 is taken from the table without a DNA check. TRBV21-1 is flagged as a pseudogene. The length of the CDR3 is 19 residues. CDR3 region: CASSKSACGFSVYSYEQYF. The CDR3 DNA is TGTGCCAGCAGCAAATCGGCTTGCGGTTTTTCTGTGTACTCCTACGAGCAGTACTTC.

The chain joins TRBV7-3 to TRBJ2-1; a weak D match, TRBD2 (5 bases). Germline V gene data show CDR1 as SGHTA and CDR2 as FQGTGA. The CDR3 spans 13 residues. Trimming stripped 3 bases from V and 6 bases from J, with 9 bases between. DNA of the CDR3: TGTGCCAGCAGCTTCTCAGAGGGCAATGAGCAGTTCTTC. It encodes CASSFSEGNEQFF.

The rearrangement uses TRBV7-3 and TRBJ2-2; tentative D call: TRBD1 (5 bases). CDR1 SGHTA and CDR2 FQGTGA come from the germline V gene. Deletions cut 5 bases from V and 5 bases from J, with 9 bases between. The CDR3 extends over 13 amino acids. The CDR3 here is CASSLDRTGELFF. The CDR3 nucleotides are TGTGCCAGCAGCCTCGACAGAACCGGGGAGCTGTTTTTT.

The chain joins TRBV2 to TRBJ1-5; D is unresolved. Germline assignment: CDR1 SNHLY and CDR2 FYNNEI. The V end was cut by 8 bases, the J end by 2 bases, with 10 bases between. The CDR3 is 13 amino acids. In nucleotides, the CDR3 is TGTGCCAGCGTGCCAGAAGGCAATCAGCCCCAGCATTTT. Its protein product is CASVPEGNQPQHF.

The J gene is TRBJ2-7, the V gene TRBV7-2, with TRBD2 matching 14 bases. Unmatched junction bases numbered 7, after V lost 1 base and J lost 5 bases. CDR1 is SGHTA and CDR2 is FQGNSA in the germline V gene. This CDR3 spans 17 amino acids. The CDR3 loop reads CASSLVGTSGSSDEQYF. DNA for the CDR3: TGTGCCAGCAGCTTAGTTGGGACTAGCGGGAGTTCGGACGAGCAGTACTTC.

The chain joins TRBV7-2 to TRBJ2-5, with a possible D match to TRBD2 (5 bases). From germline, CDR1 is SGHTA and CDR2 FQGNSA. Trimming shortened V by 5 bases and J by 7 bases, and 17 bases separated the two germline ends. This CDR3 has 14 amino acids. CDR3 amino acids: CASSPGLFEWTQYF. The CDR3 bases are TGTGCCAGCAGCCCCGGACTCTTTGAATGGACCCAGTACTTC.

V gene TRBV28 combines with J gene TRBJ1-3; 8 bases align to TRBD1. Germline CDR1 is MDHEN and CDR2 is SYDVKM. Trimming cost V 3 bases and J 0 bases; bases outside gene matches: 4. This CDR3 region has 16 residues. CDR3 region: CASSLTGVASGNTIYF. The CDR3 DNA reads TGTGCCAGCAGTTTGACAGGGGTCGCCTCTGGAAACACCATATATTTT.

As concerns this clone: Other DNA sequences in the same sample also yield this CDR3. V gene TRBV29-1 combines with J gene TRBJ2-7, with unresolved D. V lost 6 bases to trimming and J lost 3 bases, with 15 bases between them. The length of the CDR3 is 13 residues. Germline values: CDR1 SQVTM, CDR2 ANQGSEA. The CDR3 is CSVGGRAFYEQYF. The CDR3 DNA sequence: TGCAGCGTCGGTGGGCGAGCATTCTACGAGCAGTACTTC.

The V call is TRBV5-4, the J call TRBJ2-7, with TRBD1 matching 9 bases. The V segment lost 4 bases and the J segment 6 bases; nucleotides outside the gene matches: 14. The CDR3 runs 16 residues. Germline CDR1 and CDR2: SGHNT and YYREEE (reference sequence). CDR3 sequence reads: CASSTPTSGQGSEQYF. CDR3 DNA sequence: TGTGCCAGCAGCACGCCTACCTCGGGACAGGGAAGCGAGCAGTACTTC.

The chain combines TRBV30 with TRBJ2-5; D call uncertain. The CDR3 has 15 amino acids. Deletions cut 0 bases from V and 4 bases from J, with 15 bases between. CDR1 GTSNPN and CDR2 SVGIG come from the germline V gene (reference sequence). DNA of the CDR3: TGTGCCTGGAGTGTACGCTCCGGGTACGGAGAGACCCAGTACTTC. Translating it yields CAWSVRSGYGETQYF.

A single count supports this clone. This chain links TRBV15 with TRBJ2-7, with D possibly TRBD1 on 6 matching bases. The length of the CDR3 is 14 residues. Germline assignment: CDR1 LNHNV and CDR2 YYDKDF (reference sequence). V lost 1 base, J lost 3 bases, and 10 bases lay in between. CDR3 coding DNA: TGTGCCACCAGCAGAGTCCGGGACAACTACGAGCAGTACTTC. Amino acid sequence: CATSRVRDNYEQYF.

CDR3 in amino acids: CAISEFSGASYNEQFF. As DNA, the CDR3 is TGTGCCATCAGTGAGTTTTCAGGGGCCTCCTACAATGAGCAGTTCTTC. This chain connects TRBV10-3 to TRBJ2-1; possible D gene TRBD1, 6 bases. The germline V gene has CDR1 ENHRY and CDR2 SYGVKD. CDR3 length: 16 residues. V dropped 1 base and J dropped 0 bases, with 10 bases sitting between them.

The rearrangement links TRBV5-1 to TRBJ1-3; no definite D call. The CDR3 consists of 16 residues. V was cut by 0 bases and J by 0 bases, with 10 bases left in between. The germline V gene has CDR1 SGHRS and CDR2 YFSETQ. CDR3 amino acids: CASSLVPAFSGNTIYF. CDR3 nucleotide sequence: TGCGCCAGCAGCTTGGTACCGGCGTTCTCTGGAAACACCATATATTTT.